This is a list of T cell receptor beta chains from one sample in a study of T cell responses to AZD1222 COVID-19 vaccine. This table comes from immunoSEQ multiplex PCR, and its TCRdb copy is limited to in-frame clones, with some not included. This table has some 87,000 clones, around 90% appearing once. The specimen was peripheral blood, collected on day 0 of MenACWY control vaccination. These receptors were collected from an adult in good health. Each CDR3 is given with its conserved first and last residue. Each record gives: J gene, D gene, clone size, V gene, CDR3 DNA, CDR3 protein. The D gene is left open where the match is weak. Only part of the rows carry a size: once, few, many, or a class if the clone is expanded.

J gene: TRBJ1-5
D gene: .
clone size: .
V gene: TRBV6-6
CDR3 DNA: TGTGCCAGCAGCGATCGGGGAAGCGGCAATCAGCCCCAGCATTTT
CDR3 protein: CASSDRGSGNQPQHF

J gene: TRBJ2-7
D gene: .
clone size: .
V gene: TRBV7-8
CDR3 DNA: TGTGCCAGCACCAAGTCGCAGGGTTACGAGCAGTACTTC
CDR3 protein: CASTKSQGYEQYF

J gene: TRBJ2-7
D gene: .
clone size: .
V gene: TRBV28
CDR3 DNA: TGTGCCAGCAGTTTACCCACCCGTGGGGAAGAGCAGTACTTC
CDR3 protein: CASSLPTRGEEQYF

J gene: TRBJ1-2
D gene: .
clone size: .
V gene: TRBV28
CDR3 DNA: TGTGCCAGCACTACTCAGGGTGTCGGCTACACCTTC
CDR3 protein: CASTTQGVGYTF

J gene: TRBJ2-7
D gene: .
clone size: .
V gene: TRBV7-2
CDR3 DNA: TGTGCCAGCAGCTCTTACCGGGGCGAGCAGTACTTC
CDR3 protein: CASSSYRGEQYF

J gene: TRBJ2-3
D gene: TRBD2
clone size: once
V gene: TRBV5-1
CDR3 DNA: TGCGCCAGCAGCTTGGCCGGGACTAGCGCCACAGATACGCAGTATTTT
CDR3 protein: CASSLAGTSATDTQYF

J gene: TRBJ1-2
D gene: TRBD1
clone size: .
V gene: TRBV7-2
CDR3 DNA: TGTGCCAGCAGCTACAGGGGGGCCTATGGCTACACCTTC
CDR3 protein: CASSYRGAYGYTF

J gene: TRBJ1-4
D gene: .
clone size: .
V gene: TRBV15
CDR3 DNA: TGTGCCACCAGCATAGGAGTCCGGGGGGGCACTAATGAAAAACTGTTTTTT
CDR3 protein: CATSIGVRGGTNEKLFF

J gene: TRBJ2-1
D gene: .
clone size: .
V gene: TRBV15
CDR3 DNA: TGTGCCACCAGAGAGGGGGATTACAATGAGCAGTTCTTC
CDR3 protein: CATREGDYNEQFF

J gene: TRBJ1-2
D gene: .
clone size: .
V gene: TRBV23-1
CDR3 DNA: TGCGCCAGCAGTCAATCTTCGTGGGAGGGCTATGGCTACACCTTC
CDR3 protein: CASSQSSWEGYGYTF